This T cell receptor beta chain was found in a study of T cell responses to AZD1222 COVID-19 vaccine. Method: immunoSEQ multiplex PCR; TCRdb's copy keeps in-frame clones and lacks some. The sample lists some 170,000 clones, around 92% seen once, with around 0.98% in the top ten. V was pared by 5 bases and J by 0 bases, with 19 bases between. Germline values: CDR1 SGHDN, CDR2 FVKESK. This CDR3 comprises 18 residues. This chain connects TRBV14 to TRBJ2-2; D is possibly TRBD1 or TRBD2 (6 bases each). The sequence was collected from an adult who received the AZD1222 COVID-19 vaccine. Material: peripheral blood, obtained 28 days after the second AZD1222 dose. Here the CDR3 reads CASSKVSGAGSNTGELFF. Here the CDR3 DNA reads TGTGCCAGCAGCAAAGTCTCAGGGGCGGGGTCGAACACCGGGGAGCTGTTTTTT.